This T cell receptor beta chain originates from a study of identical twins. TCRdb called the 5' RACE reads again in MiXCR, with one record for every CDR3 protein. The repertoire has a few hundred thousand distinct CDR3 sequences, 20% to 30% of them found once; the top ten carry about 3%. There are 15 residues in the CDR3. V lost 5 bases, J lost 7 bases, and 10 bases stayed unmatched. The germline CDR1 and CDR2 sequences are SNHLY and FYNNEI. These same data were also listed under a study on T cells expressing NK-cell markers. In that study: Source material for TCR beta repertoires consisted of sorted CD3+CD56+NKG2C+, CD3+CD56+NKG2C- and CD3+CD56-NKG2C+ T cells. Researchers report these clonotypes also headed the CD3+CD56-NKG2C+ fraction in several donors.

Sequenced: CD4+ T cells sorted from blood. The chain has TRBV2 and TRBJ1-5, with 8 bases that match TRBD1. The sequence derives from a young woman in good health. The CDR3, as DNA: TGTGCCAGCAGTAAGATGACAGGGGAAGACCAGCCCCAGCATTTT. This sequence encodes CASSKMTGEDQPQHF.